This record covers a single T cell receptor beta chain. Its cognate antigen is unknown. The data are from a study of T cell repertoires and HLA-DP antigens. Study context: Transduced HeLa cells presented HLA-DP to CD4+ T cells. Versus self, one alloantigen differed at one groove amino acid, the other at some eleven.

TCRdb's table, derived via immunoSEQ multiplex PCR, lists solely in-frame clones and lacks some. This repertoire shows over 100,000 clones, approximately 92% found once; its top ten account for around 0.3%. The CDR3 contains 16 residues. Germline V gene sequence: CDR1 SGHRS, CDR2 YFSETQ. Trimming removed 1 base from V and 2 bases from J, with 14 bases in between. Sequenced sample: CD4+ T cells from PBMCs. This TCR was recovered from a woman under 30 in good health and CMV-seronegative. The V and J genes are TRBV5-1 and TRBJ2-3, with D possibly called TRBD1 or TRBD2 (5 bases each). The CDR3 sequence is CASSLMAPGPTDTQYF. The CDR3 DNA sequence: TGCGCCAGCAGCTTGATGGCGCCGGGGCCCACAGATACGCAGTATTTT.